What follows describes a single T cell receptor (beta chain). What it binds is not known. V was pared by 1 base and J by 4 bases, with 7 bases of the junction left unmatched. The germline CDR1 and CDR2 sequences are DFQATT and SNEGSKA (reference sequence). CDR3 length: 16 amino acids. The record originates from a study of CD8+CD57+ T cells in acquired aplastic anemia. Turning to the study itself: Quantities of DNA derived from sorted CD4+ and CD8+ cells averaged roughly 3.4 ug. Reads per healthy sample averaged approximately 9.9 million (CD4+) and 11.0 million (CD8+). The study's findings and limits: Between patients and controls, CD8+ Simpson's diversity did not vary significantly.

TCR beta VDJ and CDR3 profiling used genomic DNA as template. TCRdb re-called the reads with MiXCR, one entry per CDR3 protein. This table has fewer than 200,000 distinct CDR3 sequences, about 60% appearing once. This rearrangement joins TRBV20-1 to TRBJ2-7, with 13 positions matching TRBD2. Sequenced input: sorted CD4+, CD8+, or CD8+CD57+ T cells (not recorded which) from PBMCs. The TCR originated in a human donor in good health. The CDR3 sequence is CSARGLLAGGPYEQYF. DNA for the CDR3: TGCAGTGCTAGAGGTTTACTAGCGGGAGGGCCTTACGAGCAGTACTTC.